This T cell receptor beta chain is from a study of post-analysis software for immune sequencing data. Study-wide background: Relapsing-remitting, secondary progressive and progressive-relapsing forms made up the multiple sclerosis disease courses.

Study-level points and caveats: Comparison of patients with controls showed 4 to 6 TRBV segments more frequent in patients, TRBV5-6, TRBV5-1 and TRBV20-1 among them. When compared against controls, multiple sclerosis patients showed significantly lower normalized Chao1 diversity. By F measure, strong co-clustering occurred among samples prepared in the same batch.

There are 18 residues in the CDR3. Germline assignment: CDR1 SGHRS and CDR2 YFSETQ. Trimming took off 0 bases at V and 0 bases at J, with 16 bases between the two ends. A note on this clonotype: The antigen is unknown.

Included in the TCR beta cDNA libraries were unique molecular identifiers. T cells numbering about 0.95 to 10 million yielded 450,000 to 500,000 cDNA molecules. TCRdb re-analysed the PCR reads in MiXCR, keeping a single row per CDR3 protein. The table lists about 200,000 distinct CDR3 sequences, approximately 29% of them singletons, with about 3.7% in the top ten. The TCR comes from a girl aged 2-17 years with multiple sclerosis. V is TRBV5-1 and J is TRBJ2-4; D perhaps matches TRBD1 (6 bases). The material sequenced was blood. CDR3 loop: CASSLETHRVRAKNIQYF. The CDR3 bases are TGCGCCAGCAGCTTGGAAACCCACAGGGTACGAGCCAAAAACATTCAGTACTTC.